These T cell receptor beta chains were read from a single sample in a study of blood T cells in healthy people across ages. In TCRdb, the 5' RACE reads were re-called with MiXCR into one record per CDR3 protein. The data hold approximately 960,000 distinct CDR3 sequences, with 25% to 30% observed a single time. The same data also went into a second study, on T cells of mothers and their children.

Material: blood. These receptors all stem from a woman between 35 and 50 years old in good health. The CDR3 runs from the conserved cysteine through the conserved F or W. Fields, in order: CDR3 protein, CDR3 DNA, J gene, clone size, CDR3 length, D gene, V gene. The D gene is left open where the match is weak. A row's size may be missing; if present it is once, few, many or a size class.

CDR3: CASSIETGMSEETQYF
DNA: TGTGCCAGCAGCATCGAGACAGGGATGTCTGAGGAGACCCAGTACTTC
J: TRBJ2-5
size: few
length: 16
D: TRBD1
V: TRBV7-2

CDR3: CAGSFSSGGSHQETQYF
DNA: TGTGCCGGCAGCTTCTCTAGCGGGGGTTCGCACCAAGAGACCCAGTACTTC
J: TRBJ2-5
size: NA
length: 17
D: TRBD2
V: TRBV6-6

CDR3: CASSLVRGRHYGYTF
DNA: TGTGCCAGCAGTTTAGTTCGGGGCAGGCACTATGGCTACACCTTC
J: TRBJ1-2
size: NA
length: 15
D: NA
V: TRBV12-3/TRBV12-4

CDR3: CASSVDRSSYEQYF
DNA: TGTGCCAGCAGCGTGGACAGGAGCTCCTACGAGCAGTACTTC
J: TRBJ2-7
size: few
length: 14
D: TRBD1
V: TRBV11-2

CDR3: CASSSQGVVEAFF
DNA: TGTGCCAGCAGTTCACAGGGTGTTGTGGAAGCTTTCTTT
J: TRBJ1-1
size: few
length: 13
D: NA
V: TRBV7-2

CDR3: CASSARDGRRYEQYF
DNA: TGTGCCAGCAGTGCGAGGGACGGAAGGAGATACGAGCAGTACTTC
J: TRBJ2-7
size: many
length: 15
D: NA
V: TRBV6-6

CDR3: CASSPRGRGNDEQYF
DNA: TGCGCCAGCAGCCCGCGGGGACGGGGTAACGACGAGCAGTACTTC
J: TRBJ2-7
size: few
length: 15
D: NA
V: TRBV5-1

CDR3: CSARFDSHEQYF
DNA: TGCAGTGCTAGGTTTGACAGCCACGAGCAGTACTTC
J: TRBJ2-7
size: few
length: 12
D: NA
V: TRBV20-1

CDR3: CASSIRGRETQYF
DNA: TGTGCCAGTAGTATAAGGGGTCGCGAGACCCAGTACTTC
J: TRBJ2-5
size: few
length: 13
D: NA
V: TRBV19

CDR3: CASSERGDSITEAFF
DNA: TGTGCCAGCAGTGAACGGGGGGACAGCATCACTGAAGCTTTCTTT
J: TRBJ1-1
size: NA
length: 15
D: TRBD1
V: TRBV6-1

CDR3: CATARTGGMGEAFF
DNA: TGCGCCACCGCCCGGACAGGGGGTATGGGGGAAGCTTTCTTT
J: TRBJ1-1
size: NA
length: 14
D: TRBD1
V: TRBV5-1

CDR3: CASSPDKNQPQHF
DNA: TGTGCCAGCTCACCGGACAAAAATCAGCCCCAGCATTTT
J: TRBJ1-5
size: NA
length: 13
D: NA
V: TRBV18

CDR3: CAIKVSGENTYEQYF
DNA: TGTGCCATCAAAGTGAGCGGAGAGAATACCTACGAGCAGTACTTC
J: TRBJ2-7
size: many
length: 15
D: NA
V: TRBV10-3

CDR3: CASSAPGGTGSQETQYF
DNA: TGTGCCAGCAGCGCCCCAGGTGGGACAGGGTCTCAAGAGACCCAGTACTTC
J: TRBJ2-5
size: NA
length: 17
D: TRBD1
V: TRBV9

CDR3: CSAAGTGATNEKLFF
DNA: TGCAGTGCTGCGGGGACAGGAGCAACTAATGAAAAACTGTTTTTT
J: TRBJ1-4
size: NA
length: 15
D: TRBD1
V: TRBV20-1

CDR3: CASSRDSNQPQHF
DNA: TGTGCCAGCTCTCGGGACAGCAATCAGCCCCAGCATTTT
J: TRBJ1-5
size: many
length: 13
D: NA
V: TRBV2

CDR3: CASSDPGRITEAFF
DNA: TGTGCCAGCAGTGACCCGGGACGGATCACTGAAGCTTTCTTT
J: TRBJ1-1
size: few
length: 14
D: NA
V: TRBV28

CDR3: CSANIGEQYF
DNA: TGCAGTGCCAATATCGGGGAGCAGTACTTC
J: TRBJ2-7
size: NA
length: 10
D: NA
V: TRBV20-1

CDR3: CASSPGTVLRTYNGYTF
DNA: TGTGCCAGCAGTCCAGGGACCGTACTTCGGACCTACAATGGCTACACCTTC
J: TRBJ1-2
size: few
length: 17
D: NA
V: TRBV28

CDR3: CSASGTGDGYNEQFF
DNA: TGCAGTGCTAGTGGGACGGGCGATGGGTACAATGAGCAGTTCTTC
J: TRBJ2-1
size: many
length: 15
D: NA
V: TRBV20-1

CDR3: CASSLAQRVRTDMEYF
DNA: TGTGCCAGCAGTTTAGCCCAGAGAGTTCGAACAGATATGGAGTATTTT
J: TRBJ2-3
size: NA
length: 16
D: NA
V: TRBV12-3/TRBV12-4

CDR3: CASSKEGVRTDSPLHF
DNA: TGTGCCAGCAGCAAAGAGGGGGTGCGGACAGATTCACCCCTCCACTTT
J: TRBJ1-6
size: NA
length: 16
D: NA
V: TRBV21-1

CDR3: CASSLRTGVIQETQYF
DNA: TGCGCCAGCAGTTTAAGGACAGGGGTTATTCAAGAGACCCAGTACTTC
J: TRBJ2-5
size: few
length: 16
D: TRBD1
V: TRBV28

CDR3: CASSLDRGGNEQFF
DNA: TGTGCTAGCAGCTTAGACAGGGGGGGCAATGAGCAGTTCTTC
J: TRBJ2-1
size: many
length: 14
D: TRBD1
V: TRBV7-7

CDR3: CSVGAVSYNEQYF
DNA: TGCAGCGTTGGGGCAGTATCCTACAATGAGCAGTACTTC
J: TRBJ2-7
size: NA
length: 13
D: NA
V: TRBV29-1

CDR3: CASSIGQGGGSNQPQHF
DNA: TGTGCCAGCAGCATAGGACAGGGGGGTGGTAGCAATCAGCCCCAGCATTTT
J: TRBJ1-5
size: few
length: 17
D: TRBD1
V: TRBV5-6

CDR3: CASSLPGQGFQETQYF
DNA: TGTGCCAGCAGTCTTCCGGGACAGGGCTTTCAAGAGACCCAGTACTTC
J: TRBJ2-5
size: NA
length: 16
D: TRBD1
V: TRBV28

CDR3: CASSITSKVRNEQFF
DNA: TGTGCCAGCAGTATTACTAGCAAAGTTAGAAATGAGCAGTTCTTC
J: TRBJ2-1
size: many
length: 15
D: NA
V: TRBV28

CDR3: CASSLGLVGSCYEQYF
DNA: TGTGCCAGCAGCTTAGGGCTAGTGGGGAGCTGCTACGAGCAGTACTTC
J: TRBJ2-7
size: NA
length: 16
D: NA
V: TRBV7-2

CDR3: CASSVGQQETQYF
DNA: TGTGCCAGCAGTGTCGGGCAGCAAGAGACCCAGTACTTC
J: TRBJ2-5
size: many
length: 13
D: NA
V: TRBV9

CDR3: CASSVASTGSPLHF
DNA: TGTGCCAGCAGCGTAGCTTCTACAGGTTCACCCCTCCACTTT
J: TRBJ1-6
size: few
length: 14
D: NA
V: TRBV9

CDR3: CASSLSGQVIYEQYF
DNA: TGCGCCAGCAGCTTAAGCGGACAGGTAATATACGAGCAGTACTTC
J: TRBJ2-7
size: NA
length: 15
D: TRBD1
V: TRBV5-1

CDR3: CASSFATGRGETQYF
DNA: TGTGCCAGCAGCTTTGCGACAGGGAGGGGAGAGACCCAGTACTTC
J: TRBJ2-5
size: few
length: 15
D: NA
V: TRBV7-2

CDR3: CASSLGIGEQYF
DNA: TGTGCCAGCAGCTTGGGGATCGGCGAGCAGTACTTC
J: TRBJ2-7
size: NA
length: 12
D: NA
V: TRBV7-2

CDR3: CSVSGQTFQFF
DNA: TGCAGCGTTTCGGGACAGACCTTTCAGTTCTTC
J: TRBJ2-1
size: NA
length: 11
D: TRBD1
V: TRBV29-1

CDR3: CGVRPVINNEQYF
DNA: TGCGGCGTTCGTCCGGTAATTAACAATGAGCAGTACTTC
J: TRBJ2-4
size: NA
length: 13
D: NA
V: TRBV29-1

CDR3: CASSQGATRGREDTQYF
DNA: TGTGCCAGCAGCCAAGGAGCAACCAGGGGGCGGGAAGATACGCAGTATTTT
J: TRBJ2-3
size: NA
length: 17
D: TRBD1
V: TRBV3-1

CDR3: CASSLLSGGSLDEQYF
DNA: TGCGCCAGCAGCTTGTTAAGCGGGGGAAGTCTGGACGAGCAGTACTTC
J: TRBJ2-7
size: many
length: 16
D: TRBD2
V: TRBV5-1

CDR3: CASSSGLSGTEAFF
DNA: TGTGCCAGCAGCTCCGGACTGTCGGGGACTGAAGCTTTCTTT
J: TRBJ1-1
size: NA
length: 14
D: NA
V: TRBV7-3

CDR3: CASSPGSEKTQYF
DNA: TGTGCCAGCTCACCGGGATCAGAGAAGACCCAGTACTTC
J: TRBJ2-5
size: few
length: 13
D: NA
V: TRBV18

CDR3: CASSFLGGRNEQFF
DNA: TGTGCCAGCAGTTTCCTGGGGGGCCGCAATGAGCAGTTCTTC
J: TRBJ2-1
size: NA
length: 14
D: NA
V: TRBV28

CDR3: CASRSTGNSYEQYF
DNA: TGCGCCAGCAGGTCGACAGGGAACTCCTACGAGCAGTACTTC
J: TRBJ2-7
size: NA
length: 14
D: TRBD1
V: TRBV5-1

CDR3: CASSLWSGDRQDEQYF
DNA: TGTGCCAGCAGTTTATGGAGTGGGGACCGACAGGACGAGCAGTACTTC
J: TRBJ2-7
size: many
length: 16
D: NA
V: TRBV27

CDR3: CSARWGAGAYNEQFF
DNA: TGCAGTGCTAGATGGGGGGCAGGCGCCTACAATGAGCAGTTCTTC
J: TRBJ2-1
size: NA
length: 15
D: NA
V: TRBV20-1

CDR3: CASSYSRMEGSYGYTF
DNA: TGTGCCAGCAGTTACTCGAGAATGGAGGGGAGCTATGGCTACACCTTC
J: TRBJ1-2
size: NA
length: 16
D: NA
V: TRBV6-5

CDR3: CASSIGVSSYEQYF
DNA: TGTGCCAGTAGTATAGGTGTCAGCTCCTACGAGCAGTACTTC
J: TRBJ2-7
size: many
length: 14
D: NA
V: TRBV19

CDR3: CASSLSGLGATNEKLFF
DNA: TGTGCCAGCAGTCTCTCGGGTTTGGGAGCAACTAATGAAAAACTGTTTTTT
J: TRBJ1-4
size: medium-sized
length: 17
D: NA
V: TRBV27

CDR3: CANAGSVRGEQYF
DNA: TGTGCCAACGCGGGCAGCGTCCGGGGGGAGCAGTACTTC
J: TRBJ2-7
size: few
length: 13
D: NA
V: TRBV28

CDR3: CASSSRLRDTQYF
DNA: TGTGCCAGCAGTTCGCGGCTCAGGGATACGCAGTATTTT
J: TRBJ2-3
size: many
length: 13
D: NA
V: TRBV12-3/TRBV12-4

CDR3: CASSTFLVLTF
DNA: TGTGCCAGCAGTACCTTTCTCGTCCTGACTTTC
J: TRBJ2-6
size: NA
length: 11
D: NA
V: TRBV28

CDR3: CASSERTGSYNEQFF
DNA: TGTGCCAGCAGCGAGCGGACAGGCTCCTACAATGAGCAGTTCTTC
J: TRBJ2-1
size: many
length: 15
D: TRBD1
V: TRBV7-2

CDR3: CASSQWPNTEAFF
DNA: TGTGCCAGCAGCCAATGGCCGAACACTGAAGCTTTCTTT
J: TRBJ1-1
size: NA
length: 13
D: NA
V: TRBV14